These 25 T cell receptor beta chains originate from one sample sequenced in a study of long-term antiretroviral therapy in people with HIV. It was version v3.0 of the immunoSEQ assay that was run at survey level. Assay: immunoSEQ multiplex PCR; the TCRdb copy retains only in-frame clones and omits some. Of under 20,000 clones listed, approximately 85% were seen once; the top ten hold 5% to 7.5%. The sequences come from unsorted PBMCs, collected at the start of antiretroviral therapy, before treatment. The receptors were sampled from a man younger than 30 with HIV.

In its sample, this clone was seen a few times. The chain uses TRBV6-5 and TRBJ2-1; 7 bases match TRBD2. J was trimmed by 10 bases and V by 5 bases; bases with no gene match: 2. Germline V CDR1 and CDR2: MNHEY, SVGAGI. The CDR3 length is 11 residues. The CDR3 here is CASSLADEQFF. The CDR3 DNA reads as TGTGCCAGCAGTCTAGCGGACGAGCAGTTCTTC.

This clone appeared once. The chain carries TRBV5-1 and TRBJ2-7; D gene uncertain. V lost 0 bases, J lost 4 bases, and 11 bases lay in between. The CDR3 length is 14 residues. From germline, CDR1 is SGHRS and CDR2 YFSETQ. The CDR3 is CASSLGLSSYEQYF. CDR3 coding DNA: TGCGCCAGCAGCTTGGGACTTTCGTCTTACGAGCAGTACTTC. The variable domain in full, with the rest retrieved from reference TRBV5-1 and TRBJ2-7, is KAGVTQTPRYLIKTRGQQVTLSCSPISGHRSVSWYQQTPGQGLQFLFEYFSETQRNKGNFPGRFSGRQFSNSRSEMNVSTLELGDSALYLCASSLGLSSYEQYFGPGTRLTVT.

This chain uses TRBV30 with TRBJ1-1; D gene uncertain. CDR3 length equals 15 residues. With 5 bases removed from V and 3 bases from J, the gap between germline ends came to 19 bases. Germline CDR1 is GTSNPN and CDR2 is SVGIG (reference sequence). Written as DNA, the CDR3 is TGTGCCTGGGTCGGTGGAGGGTTTTCGTACACTGAAGCTTTCTTT. Its translation is CAWVGGGFSYTEAFF.

The gene calls are TRBV19 and TRBJ2-7; D is perhaps TRBD2 (5 bases). Deletions cut 4 bases from V and 1 base from J, with 20 bases between. Per the germline V gene, CDR1 is LNHDA and CDR2 is SQIVND (reference sequence). The CDR3 runs 17 residues. This chain's CDR3 is CASSTQRRAPGSYEQYF. The CDR3 DNA reads as TGTGCCAGTAGTACCCAGCGGCGGGCCCCCGGGTCCTACGAGCAGTACTTC.

The chain recombines TRBV7-9 with TRBJ2-7; 7 nucleotides line up with TRBD1. Germline V lookup: CDR1 SEHNR, CDR2 FQNEAQ (reference sequence). CDR3 size: 17 residues. The V segment lost 4 bases and the J segment 2 bases; nucleotides outside the gene matches: 14. The CDR3: CASSSKPDRVGTYEQYF. The CDR3 DNA follows: TGTGCCAGCAGCTCCAAACCCGACAGGGTAGGCACCTACGAGCAGTACTTC.

This chain joins TRBV28 and TRBJ2-7; TRBD2 is a possible D gene (6 bases). The CDR3 is made up of 13 amino acids. The ends were cut back, 3 bases at V and 6 bases at J, with 12 bases in the middle. CDR1 and CDR2 from the germline V gene are MDHEN and SYDVKM. The chain's CDR3 is CASSLGLLLEQYF. The CDR3 bases are TGTGCCAGCAGTTTGGGACTTTTGCTCGAGCAGTACTTC. Based on the CDR3 plus reference TRBV28 and TRBJ2-7, the full variable domain is DVKVTQSSRYLVKRTGEKVFLECVQDMDHENMFWYRQDPGLGLRLIYFSYDVKMKEKGDIPEGYSVSREKKERFSLILESASTNQTSMYLCASSLGLLLEQYFGPGTRLTVT.

The chain has TRBV4-1 and TRBJ2-2, with D uncertain. There are 14 residues in the CDR3. V was trimmed by 4 bases and J by 14 bases, leaving 20 bases between them. Germline CDR1 is MGHRA and CDR2 is YSYEKL. This chain's CDR3 is CASSPTEIAPSLFF. As DNA, the CDR3 is TGCGCCAGCAGCCCGACCGAAATTGCCCCCTCCCTGTTTTTT.

The chain is built from TRBV28 and TRBJ1-2; no definite D call. V was cut by 6 bases and J by 7 bases, with 9 bases left in between. CDR1 and CDR2 from the germline V gene are MDHEN and SYDVKM. The CDR3 consists of 11 residues. The chain's CDR3 is CASSHLLGYTF. For the CDR3, the DNA is TGTGCCAGCAGCCATCTACTTGGCTACACCTTC.

This rearrangement joins TRBV4-3 to TRBJ1-1; D possibly corresponds to TRBD1 (6 bases). V gave up 6 bases and J gave up 0 bases, with 17 bases separating them. The CDR3 spans 16 residues. The germline CDR1 and CDR2 sequences are LGHNA and YSLEER. The CDR3 sequence: CASSRGPDSLNTEAFF. CDR3 nucleotide sequence: TGCGCCAGCAGTAGAGGACCGGACAGCCTGAACACTGAAGCTTTCTTT.

The chain couples TRBV6-1 to TRBJ1-4; D remains unclear. V lost 10 bases, J lost 3 bases, and 15 bases lay in between. The germline CDR1 and CDR2 sequences are MNHNS and SASEGT. CDR3 length: 14 residues. The CDR3 DNA reads TGTGCCACCAATCCCTGGCGGTCTAATGAAAAACTGTTTTTT. Translated: CATNPWRSNEKLFF.

This clone was detected a few times. The J gene is TRBJ2-1, the V gene TRBV5-1; D remains unclear. The length of the CDR3 is 18 residues. Germline-derived CDR1 and CDR2 are SGHRS and YFSETQ. Trimming cost V 0 bases and J 3 bases, with 19 bases left between them. The CDR3 loop is CASSLESVKGPIYNEQFF. The CDR3 nucleotides read TGCGCCAGCAGCTTGGAGTCGGTAAAGGGCCCGATCTACAATGAGCAGTTCTTC.

The rearrangement uses TRBV4-3 and TRBJ1-1; TRBD1 aligns across 7 bases. Germline CDR1 is LGHNA and CDR2 is YSLEER. The CDR3 sequence is 14 residues long. V trimming: 4 bases; J trimming: 1 base; junction bases outside the gene matches: 3. DNA of the CDR3: TGCGCCAGCAGCCCGGACAGGTGGAACACTGAAGCTTTCTTT. This encodes CASSPDRWNTEAFF.

This clone was observed a single time. This chain uses TRBV10-3 with TRBJ2-7; D is unclear. CDR3 size: 11 residues. The germline V and J ends were trimmed by 3 bases and 4 bases, with 4 bases remaining between them. Germline CDR1 reads ENHRY; CDR2 reads SYGVKD. The CDR3, as DNA: TGTGCCATCAGTGAACTTTACGAGCAGTACTTC. Translated: CAISELYEQYF.

In this sample, this clone turned up once. The chain links TRBV15 to TRBJ2-1; D uncertain. Germline CDR1 reads LNHNV; CDR2 reads YYDKDF (reference sequence). The CDR3 loop spans 15 amino acids. Trimming left V 1 base short and J 3 bases short, with 10 bases between. The CDR3 region is CATSRGTQFYNEQFF. DNA for the CDR3: TGTGCCACCAGCAGAGGTACTCAATTCTACAATGAGCAGTTCTTC.

This clone was seen once. The V and J genes are TRBV28 and TRBJ2-7; D gene unclear. Deletions cut 3 bases from V and 6 bases from J, with 15 bases between. Germline-derived CDR1 and CDR2 are MDHEN and SYDVKM. The CDR3 extends over 14 amino acids. DNA of the CDR3: TGTGCCAGCAGTTTCGCAACGGCCCCCACCGAGCAGTACTTC. It codes for CASSFATAPTEQYF.

This rearrangement joins TRBV5-6 to TRBJ2-7; D is undetermined. CDR1 SGHDT and CDR2 YYEEEE come from the germline V gene. The CDR3 runs 14 residues. V lost 3 bases, J lost 4 bases, and 14 bases lay in between. CDR3 in DNA: TGTGCCAGCAGCTATAACTGGTTACCATACGAGCAGTACTTC. As protein: CASSYNWLPYEQYF.

This chain connects TRBV7-3 to TRBJ2-2; D is unresolved. V was clipped by 0 bases and J by 8 bases, with 16 bases between them. The CDR3 is 16 amino acids. The germline CDR1 and CDR2 sequences are SGHTA and FQGTGA. CDR3 in DNA: TGTGCCAGCAGCTTAACTGGGCCTTCTCTCGCGGGGGAGCTGTTTTTT. It specifies CASSLTGPSLAGELFF.

The rearrangement joins TRBV19 to TRBJ1-1; no clear D. This CDR3 has 14 amino acids. Germline CDR1 and CDR2: LNHDA and SQIVND (reference sequence). Trimming stripped 5 bases from V and 1 base from J, with 11 bases between. The CDR3 reads CASSLSPPNTEAFF. The CDR3 DNA sequence: TGTGCCAGTAGTTTATCCCCCCCGAACACTGAAGCTTTCTTT.

The CDR3 bases are TGCGCCAGCAGCCCGCAACGGGGATCGGATGGCTACACCTTC. Translating gives CASSPQRGSDGYTF. The genes are TRBV5-1 and TRBJ1-2; D uncertain. CDR1 and CDR2 from the germline V gene are SGHRS and YFSETQ. The CDR3 totals 14 residues. The V end was cut by 4 bases, the J end by 6 bases, with 16 bases between.

The chain uses TRBV4-3 and TRBJ2-7; TRBD1 aligns across 10 bases. V dropped 0 bases and J dropped 2; count of bases not matched to a gene: 13. The CDR3 totals 19 residues. The germline CDR1 and CDR2 sequences are LGHNA and YSLEER. CDR3 loop: CASSQDLKGGQGVTYEQYF. The CDR3 DNA reads as TGCGCCAGCAGCCAAGATCTAAAAGGAGGACAGGGGGTTACCTACGAGCAGTACTTC.

This clone appeared a few times. The rearrangement links TRBV7-3 to TRBJ2-2; perhaps TRBD2 as D (6 bases). CDR1 is SGHTA, CDR2 FQGTGA, per germline. The CDR3 is 16 amino acids. With 2 bases removed from V and 9 bases from J, the gap between germline ends came to 19 bases. The DNA of the CDR3 is TGTGCCAGCAGCTTAGGAGCGCGGGACCTCCCCCGGGAGCTGTTTTTT. It encodes CASSLGARDLPRELFF.

This clone was counted only a few times. V usage is TRBV7-2 and J usage is TRBJ2-1; D may be TRBD1 or TRBD2 (5 bases each). With 5 bases removed from V and 0 bases from J, the gap between germline ends came to 14 bases. The CDR3 is 16 residues long. Germline assignment: CDR1 SGHTA and CDR2 FQGNSA. CDR3 region: CASSPAGASSYNEQFF. The DNA for the CDR3 is TGTGCCAGCAGCCCGGCCGGGGCCAGCTCCTACAATGAGCAGTTCTTC.

The V gene is TRBV10-2, the J gene TRBJ2-4, with 7 bases lining up with TRBD2. CDR1 WSHSY and CDR2 SAAADI come from the germline V gene. The CDR3 covers 15 residues. Trimming removed 7 bases from V and 0 bases from J; junction bases left unmatched: 6. The CDR3: CASKGTNLAKNIQYF. The CDR3, as DNA: TGCGCCAGCAAAGGGACTAACCTAGCCAAAAACATTCAGTACTTC.

This clone occurred a few times. The gene calls are TRBV4-3 and TRBJ2-1; D uncertain. Germline lookup yields CDR1 LGHNA and CDR2 YSLEER. The CDR3 contains 19 residues. Deletions cut 0 bases from V and 0 bases from J, with 18 bases between. The CDR3 bases are TGCGCCAGCAGCCAAGATATTATCCTGGAAGATCGCTCCTACAATGAGCAGTTCTTC. Translation: CASSQDIILEDRSYNEQFF.

The chain couples TRBV27 to TRBJ2-1; D might be TRBD2 (5 bases). This CDR3 region has 17 residues. Germline V lookup: CDR1 MNHEY, CDR2 SMNVEV (reference sequence). Trimming left V 3 bases short and J 4 bases short, with 19 bases between. CDR3 sequence: CASSFSRRTGQYNEQFF. The CDR3 coding sequence is TGTGCCAGCAGTTTCTCCCGACGGACTGGGCAATACAATGAGCAGTTCTTC.